These 16 T cell receptor beta chains were sequenced from one sample in a study of CD8+CD57+ T cells in acquired aplastic anemia. For CDR3 and TCR beta VDJ profiling, genomic DNA was the template used. TCRdb re-called the reads through MiXCR, storing one row per CDR3 protein. The sample lists 210,000 or so distinct CDR3 sequences; roughly 50% were seen once. The authors sequenced patients whose flow cytometry had shown CD8+CD57+ cell expansion. Sequenced: sorted CD4+, CD8+, or CD8+CD57+ T cells (not recorded which) from PBMCs. The source is a human donor with aplastic anemia.

This rearrangement joins TRBV19 to TRBJ2-7; 8 nucleotides agree with TRBD1. Trimming removed 5 bases from V and 5 bases from J; junction bases left unmatched: 8. This CDR3 has 14 amino acids. The germline V gene has CDR1 LNHDA and CDR2 SQIVND (reference sequence). CDR3: CASSQQGDPDEQYF. DNA for the CDR3: TGTGCCAGTAGTCAACAGGGGGATCCGGACGAGCAGTACTTC.

The genes are TRBV3-1 and TRBJ1-4; 9 bases are a match to TRBD1. The germline V gene has CDR1 LGHDT and CDR2 YNNKEL (reference sequence). The V and J ends lost 3 bases and 13 bases, in that order; junction bases with no gene match: 12. This CDR3 is 15 amino acids long. The CDR3 nucleotides read TGTGCCAGCAGCCAGGGACAGGGAAGAGTCGGAAGACTGTTTTTT. Translated: CASSQGQGRVGRLFF.

This clonotype showed up just a few times. This chain joins TRBV10-3 and TRBJ1-2; unclear D gene. Germline V gives CDR1 ENHRY, CDR2 SYGVKD. The length of the CDR3 is 12 residues. V was pared by 5 bases and J by 5 bases, with 9 bases between. This chain's CDR3 is CAISSTGYGYTF. The DNA of the CDR3 is TGTGCCATCAGTAGTACGGGGTATGGCTACACCTTC.

This clonotype has a handful of counts. V usage is TRBV7-9 and J usage is TRBJ1-1, with D tentatively TRBD1 (5 bases). The germline V gene has CDR1 SEHNR and CDR2 FQNEAQ (reference sequence). This CDR3 region has 14 residues. V was clipped by 6 bases and J by 5 bases, with 16 bases between them. The DNA for the CDR3 is TGTGCCAGCAGTGTCGGGGCGGGGGGAACTGAAGCTTTCTTT. This sequence encodes CASSVGAGGTEAFF.

Comments on this clonotype: The junction shows a germline mismatch at one end, possibly a read error. J is TRBJ1-3 and V is TRBV5-1; possible D gene TRBD1, 5 bases. Germline loops: CDR1 SGHRS, CDR2 YFSETQ. The CDR3 has 18 residues. The CDR3 nucleotides are TGCGCCAGCAGCCCAGTCTCGGGGGACCTCAGCTCTGGAAGCACCATATATTTT. Residues: CASSPVSGDLSSGSTIYF. The full variable domain, completed using reference TRBV5-1 and TRBJ1-3, is KAGVTQTPRYLIKTRGQQVTLSCSPISGHRSVSWYQQTPGQGLQFLFEYFSETQRNKGNFPGRFSGRQFSNSRSEMNVSTLELGDSALYLCASSPVSGDLSSGSTIYFGEGSWLTVV.

This clonotype was counted between two and nine times. The chain employs TRBV5-1 and TRBJ2-5; D remains ambiguous. Germline CDR1 reads SGHRS; CDR2 reads YFSETQ. The V and J ends lost 4 bases and 0 bases respectively, with 16 bases between them. The CDR3 covers 16 residues. The CDR3 DNA follows: TGCGCCAGCAGCCGGGCCCTAAATACGTACCAAGAGACCCAGTACTTC. Its protein product is CASSRALNTYQETQYF.

The chain carries TRBV4-3 and TRBJ2-2, with a possible D match to TRBD2 (5 bases). V was trimmed by 0 bases and J by 8 bases, leaving 10 bases between them. The CDR3 runs to 14 residues. From germline, CDR1 is LGHNA and CDR2 YSLEER. CDR3 loop: CASSQEDYTGELFF. Written as DNA, the CDR3 is TGCGCCAGCAGCCAAGAAGACTATACTGGGGAGCTGTTTTTT.

The chain links TRBV10-3 to TRBJ1-5; TRBD1 might be the D (6 bases). The CDR3 covers 12 residues. The V gene lost 6 bases and the J gene lost 6 bases, with 9 bases spanning the gap. Germline-derived CDR1 and CDR2 are ENHRY and SYGVKD. CDR3 nucleotides: TGTGCCATCAGCCCGGGGGCTCAGCCCCAGCATTTT. Protein sequence: CAISPGAQPQHF.

The chain uses TRBV10-3 and TRBJ2-3, with 14 bases identical to TRBD2. After removal of 6 bases from V and 1 base from J, the junction contained 6 bases not matched to a gene. In germline, CDR1 is ENHRY, CDR2 SYGVKD. CDR3 length: 17 residues. CDR3 bases: TGTGCCATCAGGCCGGGACTAGCGGGGGAGGGCACAGATACGCAGTATTTT. This gives the protein CAIRPGLAGEGTDTQYF.

The chain has TRBV2 and TRBJ2-5, with 7 nucleotides matching TRBD2. Trimming removed 6 bases from V and 5 bases from J; junction bases left unmatched: 24. Germline values: CDR1 SNHLY, CDR2 FYNNEI. The CDR3 is made up of 19 amino acids. Here the CDR3 reads CASRTDMTKLLAGEETQYF. The CDR3 DNA reads TGTGCCAGCAGGACCGACATGACCAAGCTGCTGGCGGGGGAGGAGACCCAGTACTTC. Full variable domain (outside the CDR3, taken from reference TRBV2 and TRBJ2-5): EPEVTQTPSHQVTQMGQEVILRCVPISNHLYFYWYRQILGQKVEFLVSFYNNEISEKSEIFDDQFSVERPDGSNFTLKIRSTKLEDSAMYFCASRTDMTKLLAGEETQYFGPGTRLLVL.

V usage is TRBV29-1 and J usage is TRBJ2-7; D gene ambiguous. CDR3 size: 13 residues. Trimming stripped 5 bases from V and 0 bases from J, with 11 bases between. Germline CDR1 and CDR2: SQVTM and ANQGSEA. CDR3 amino acids: CSVQKENSYEQYF. Here the CDR3 DNA reads TGCAGCGTTCAGAAGGAAAACTCCTACGAGCAGTACTTC.

This clonotype came up once. The CDR3 DNA reads as TGTGCCAGCAGCTCCGATGGGACACCTAAGTACTTC. This sequence encodes CASSSDGTPKYF. The V gene is TRBV7-9, the J gene TRBJ2-5; possibly TRBD1 for D (6 bases). Germline CDR1 SEHNR, CDR2 FQNEAQ (reference sequence). V gave up 4 bases and J gave up 12 bases, with 15 bases separating them. The CDR3 runs 12 residues.

The chain is built from TRBV20-1 and TRBJ2-7; 8 bases agree with TRBD1. This CDR3 comprises 12 residues. The germline CDR1 and CDR2 sequences are DFQATT and SNEGSKA (reference sequence). V shed 5 bases and J 4 bases; nucleotides not matched to a gene: 4. The CDR3 nucleotides are TGCAGTGCTGGGGGACAGGCTTACGAGCAGTACTTC. Translating it yields CSAGGQAYEQYF.

In this sample, this clonotype turned up a few times. V usage is TRBV28 and J usage is TRBJ1-3; D gene unclear. V lost 4 bases and J lost 4, with 11 bases in between. This CDR3 region has 14 residues. The germline V gene encodes CDR1 MDHEN and CDR2 SYDVKM. CDR3 nucleotide sequence: TGTGCCAGCAGTTCCCTGTCCTTAGGAAACACCATATATTTT. Protein: CASSSLSLGNTIYF.

This chain connects TRBV2 to TRBJ2-5; perhaps TRBD2 as D (5 bases). Trimming shortened V by 8 bases and J by 4 bases, and 14 bases separated the two germline ends. The germline V gene encodes CDR1 SNHLY and CDR2 FYNNEI. The CDR3 is 13 residues long. The CDR3 region is CASRPTRAETQYF. In DNA form, the CDR3 reads TGTGCCAGCCGGCCCACGAGGGCAGAGACCCAGTACTTC.

This clonotype was seen repeatedly, ten times or more. V and J are TRBV7-3 and TRBJ1-1; 7 bases align to TRBD1. Trimming took 4 bases from V and 1 from J; bases not matched to a gene: 18. Per the germline V gene, CDR1 is SGHTA and CDR2 is FQGTGA. This CDR3 spans 19 amino acids. The CDR3 region is CASSYYYEPDRRKNTEAFF. The CDR3 DNA follows: TGTGCCAGCAGCTATTACTATGAACCGGACAGGAGGAAGAACACTGAAGCTTTCTTT.